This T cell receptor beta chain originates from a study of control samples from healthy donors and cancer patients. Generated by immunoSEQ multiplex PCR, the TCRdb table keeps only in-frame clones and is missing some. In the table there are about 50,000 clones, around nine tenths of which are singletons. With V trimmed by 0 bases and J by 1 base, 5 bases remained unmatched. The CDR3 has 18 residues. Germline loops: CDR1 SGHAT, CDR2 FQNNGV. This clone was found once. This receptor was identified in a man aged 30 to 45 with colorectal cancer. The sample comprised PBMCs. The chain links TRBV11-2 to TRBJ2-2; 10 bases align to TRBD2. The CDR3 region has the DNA TGTGCCAGCAGCTTAGATCGGGTAGCGGGGGGGAACACCGGGGAGCTGTTTTTT. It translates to CASSLDRVAGGNTGELFF.